The 21 T cell receptor beta chains below come from one sample, sequenced in a study of cytomegalovirus exposure and HLA in healthy donors. The PCR was carried out with 60 Vbeta primers and 13 Jbeta primers. Sequencing used immunoSEQ multiplex PCR; TCRdb keeps in-frame clones, though not all of them. The sample shows tens of thousands of clones, approximately 76% of them seen only once. Sequencing input: PBMCs. These receptors came from a man aged 25 to 40 in good health and CMV-seropositive.

The rearrangement joins TRBV5-1 to TRBJ2-2; the D gene is possibly TRBD1 (6 bases). V was shortened by 0 bases and J by 2 bases, with 8 bases between the two germline ends. The CDR3 totals 15 residues. The germline gives CDR1 SGHRS, CDR2 YFSETQ. The CDR3 DNA sequence: TGCGCCAGCAGCTTGGGGGGGCTCAACACCGGGGAGCTGTTTTTT. This sequence encodes CASSLGGLNTGELFF.

The genes are TRBV9 and TRBJ2-3; 8 bases map to TRBD2. The V and J ends lost 3 bases and 5 bases, in that order; junction bases with no gene match: 5. Germline CDR1 and CDR2: SGDLS and YYNGEE. The CDR3 totals 14 residues. The CDR3 here is CASSGGLVLDTQYF. The DNA of the CDR3 is TGTGCCAGCAGCGGGGGACTAGTTTTAGATACGCAGTATTTT.

The CDR3 DNA reads TGCGCCAGCAGCCAAGTCAACCCATGGACTAGCGGTGACGAAGAGACCCAGTACTTC. Translation: CASSQVNPWTSGDEETQYF. V gene TRBV4-1 combines with J gene TRBJ2-5, with 10 bases lining up with TRBD2. V shed 1 base and J 3 bases; nucleotides not matched to a gene: 14. CDR1 and CDR2 from the germline V gene are MGHRA and YSYEKL. The CDR3 sequence is 19 residues long.

The CDR3 nucleotides read TGTGCCAGAAGCGCGTTTGTCACGCGGGGGGTAATCGGGGAGCTGTTTTTT. This translates into CARSAFVTRGVIGELFF. The chain couples TRBV5-3 to TRBJ2-2; 8 bases map to TRBD2. TRBV5-3 is assigned to the ORF class and has an uncertain function. Trimming at V came to 4 bases and at J to 7 bases, leaving 15 bases not matched to a gene. This CDR3 is 17 amino acids long.

This rearrangement joins TRBV2 to TRBJ1-6; D not resolved. Trimming pared 8 bases from V and 0 bases from J, leaving 17 bases between. CDR3 length: 17 residues. The V gene's germline CDR1 is SNHLY and CDR2 FYNNEI. The CDR3 bases are TGTGCCAGCGACCGGGAGCCGATCAGCTCCTATAATTCACCCCTCCACTTT. It yields the protein CASDREPISSYNSPLHF.

The chain has TRBV5-1 and TRBJ1-6; no reliable D call. CDR1 SGHRS and CDR2 YFSETQ come from the germline V gene. V was cut by 2 bases and J by 2 bases, with 11 bases left in between. The CDR3 spans 16 residues. The CDR3 spells CASSLNYRAYNSPLHF. The CDR3 nucleotides read TGCGCCAGCAGCTTAAATTACCGGGCCTATAATTCACCCCTCCACTTT.

V gene TRBV15 combines with J gene TRBJ1-1, with D unresolved. This CDR3 region has 15 residues. The V gene lost 2 bases and the J gene lost 0 bases, with 10 bases spanning the gap. Per germline, CDR1 LNHNV and CDR2 YYDKDF (reference sequence). The CDR3 bases are TGTGCCACCAGCAGATCCTCGGTCATGAACACTGAAGCTTTCTTT. Translated: CATSRSSVMNTEAFF.

V gene TRBV5-6 combines with J gene TRBJ1-1; 7 positions match TRBD1. The CDR3 covers 14 residues. Germline V gives CDR1 SGHDT, CDR2 YYEEEE. The V gene end was trimmed by 9 bases and the J gene end by 8 bases; junction bases not matched to a gene: 16. The CDR3 spells CATQGWGSGQEAFF. CDR3 DNA: TGTGCCACCCAGGGTTGGGGGTCGGGACAGGAAGCTTTCTTT. Combining the CDR3 with reference TRBV5-6 and TRBJ1-1 gives the whole variable domain DAGVTQSPTHLIKTRGQQVTLRCSPKSGHDTVSWYQQALGQGPQFIFQYYEEEERQRGNFPDRFSGHQFPNYSSELNVNALLLGDSALYLCATQGWGSGQEAFFGQGTRLTVV.

Only a few counts were recorded for this clone. V and J are TRBV19 and TRBJ2-3, with TRBD1 matching 9 bases. V was pared by 4 bases and J by 3 bases, with 8 bases of the junction left unmatched. The CDR3 loop spans 16 amino acids. CDR1 is LNHDA and CDR2 is SQIVND in the germline V gene (reference sequence). The DNA for the CDR3 is TGTGCCAGTAGTAGTTTGACAGGGGGATGGACAGATACGCAGTATTTT. Translation gives CASSSLTGGWTDTQYF.

J is TRBJ1-1 and V is TRBV11-1; TRBD1 is a possible D gene (6 bases). V lost 5 bases, J lost 0 bases, and 10 bases lay in between. Germline V lookup: CDR1 SGHAT, CDR2 FQDESV (reference sequence). This CDR3 is built from 14 residues. In DNA, the CDR3 is TGTGCCAGCAGCATGCCAGGGGTGAACACTGAAGCTTTCTTT. Translated, it gives CASSMPGVNTEAFF.

The gene calls are TRBV28 and TRBJ2-3; the match to TRBD2 covers 7 bases. J gave up 2 bases and V 4 bases, and 3 bases lay outside the gene matches. Germline V lookup: CDR1 MDHEN, CDR2 SYDVKM. The CDR3 is 14 residues long. The CDR3 loop reads CASSSRGTTDTQYF. The CDR3 region has the DNA TGTGCCAGCAGTTCGCGGGGGACCACAGATACGCAGTATTTT.

The rearrangement joins TRBV5-1 to TRBJ1-3, with 9 bases that match TRBD1. Trimming removed 3 bases from V and 0 bases from J; junction bases left unmatched: 7. Germline-derived CDR1 and CDR2 are SGHRS and YFSETQ. The CDR3 length is 17 residues. The CDR3 here is CASSSSGTGHSGNTIYF. The CDR3 DNA is TGCGCCAGCAGCTCCTCCGGGACAGGGCACTCTGGAAACACCATATATTTT.

This clone appeared a few times. The J gene is TRBJ2-5, the V gene TRBV7-3; 7 positions match TRBD2. The J call may be incorrect, as the DNA end agrees better with TRBJ2-7. The CDR3 covers 14 residues. Germline CDR1 is SGHTA and CDR2 is FQGTGA. CDR3 in DNA: TGTGCCAGCAGCCCCACAGCGGGATCCTACGAGCAGTACTTC. It is translated as CASSPTAGSYEQYF.

The chain carries TRBV5-4 and TRBJ2-5, with a weak D call TRBD1 (6 bases). CDR1 is SGHNT and CDR2 is YYREEE in the germline V gene (reference sequence). V was clipped by 4 bases and J by 5 bases, with 15 bases between them. The CDR3 is 14 residues long. The CDR3 nucleotides are TGTGCCAGCAGCCCCGGACAGCGGAGGGAGACCCAGTACTTC. This gives the protein CASSPGQRRETQYF.

J is TRBJ1-2 and V is TRBV20-1; the D is unclear. Trimming took off 5 bases at V and 8 bases at J, with 12 bases between the two ends. The germline gives CDR1 DFQATT, CDR2 SNEGSKA (reference sequence). The CDR3 has 11 residues. The CDR3 is CSAHGVEGYTF. The CDR3 DNA is TGCAGTGCTCACGGAGTCGAGGGCTACACCTTC.

As concerns this clone: A read error may produce the germline difference seen at one junction end. The V call is TRBV7-8, the J call TRBJ2-1, with 7 bases aligning to TRBD2. The CDR3 has 18 amino acids. Germline loops: CDR1 SGHVS, CDR2 FQNEAQ. Here the CDR3 reads CASNLRSGGSVGDNEQFF. The CDR3 DNA follows: TGTGCCAGCAACTTAAGGTCGGGCGGGAGCGTTGGGGACAATGAGCAGTTCTTC.

The rearrangement links TRBV15 to TRBJ1-5, with 7 bases fitting TRBD1. Germline V lookup: CDR1 LNHNV, CDR2 YYDKDF (reference sequence). CDR3 size: 15 residues. Germline trimming cut 4 bases from V and 1 base from J; bases unmatched to any gene: 4. The CDR3: CATSKTQGSNQPQHF. CDR3 DNA: TGTGCCACCAGCAAAACACAGGGGAGCAATCAGCCCCAGCATTTT.

J is TRBJ2-3 and V is TRBV6-5; 12 bases agree with TRBD2. V trimming: 5 bases; J trimming: 2 bases; junction bases outside the gene matches: 2. The CDR3 has 15 residues. Germline V lookup: CDR1 MNHEY, CDR2 SVGAGI. The CDR3 loop reads CASSASGRATDTQYF. The CDR3 coding sequence is TGTGCCAGCAGTGCTAGCGGGAGGGCCACAGATACGCAGTATTTT.

This clone was seen just once. This chain connects TRBV13 to TRBJ2-1; D is perhaps TRBD1 (7 bases). V dropped 5 bases and J dropped 5 bases, with 19 bases sitting between them. CDR1 and CDR2 (germline): PRHDT, FYEKMQ (reference sequence). The CDR3 runs 16 residues. The CDR3 loop is CASSKRRDSLDNEQFF. The CDR3 bases are TGTGCCAGCAGCAAAAGGAGGGACAGCCTGGACAATGAGCAGTTCTTC.

V gene TRBV30 combines with J gene TRBJ1-1, with D maybe TRBD1 (5 bases). The CDR3 has 15 amino acids. V was cut by 5 bases and J by 0 bases, with 16 bases left in between. Germline V lookup: CDR1 GTSNPN, CDR2 SVGIG (reference sequence). The CDR3 sequence is CAWAQTEPMNTEAFF. DNA of the CDR3: TGTGCCTGGGCCCAGACAGAACCTATGAACACTGAAGCTTTCTTT.

This rearrangement joins TRBV4-2 to TRBJ1-4; maybe TRBD1 (6 bases). This CDR3 is 13 amino acids long. V lost 0 bases and J lost 10, with 9 bases in between. The germline V gene encodes CDR1 LGHNA and CDR2 YNFKEQ. The CDR3: CASSQDGRGKLFF. CDR3 DNA sequence: TGTGCCAGCAGCCAAGATGGCAGGGGAAAACTGTTTTTT.